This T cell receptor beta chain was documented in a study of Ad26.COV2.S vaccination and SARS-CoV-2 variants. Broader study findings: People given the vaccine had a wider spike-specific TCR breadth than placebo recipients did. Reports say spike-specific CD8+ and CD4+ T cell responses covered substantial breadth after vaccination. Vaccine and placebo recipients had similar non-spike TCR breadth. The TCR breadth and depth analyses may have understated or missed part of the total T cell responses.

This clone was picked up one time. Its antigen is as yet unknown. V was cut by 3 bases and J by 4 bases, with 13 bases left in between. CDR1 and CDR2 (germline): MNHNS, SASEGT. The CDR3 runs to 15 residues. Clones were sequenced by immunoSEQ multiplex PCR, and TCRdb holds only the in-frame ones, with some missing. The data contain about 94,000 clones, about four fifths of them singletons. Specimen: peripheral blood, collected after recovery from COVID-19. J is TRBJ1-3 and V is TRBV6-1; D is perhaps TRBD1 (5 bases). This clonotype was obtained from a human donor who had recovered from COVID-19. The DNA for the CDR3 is TGTGCCAGCAGTGAGACGGGGCGCCTGGGAAACACCATATATTTT. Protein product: CASSETGRLGNTIYF.